These 27 T cell receptor beta chains share one sample of origin, sequenced in a study of cytomegalovirus exposure and HLA in healthy donors (dated by TCRdb to 2016 to 2017). To prepare the library, the immunoSEQ multiplex PCR assay was applied. For the multiplex PCR, a mixture combining 60 forward primers for TCR Vbeta segments and 13 reverse primers for TCR Jbeta segments was used. This immuneACCESS table, as held by TCRdb, lists in-frame sequences with V and J called but not all clones. Of the missing ones, under half trace to an unresolved V gene in checked studies; the others have no known cause. The sample records about 120,000 clones, about 70% of which are singletons. 12% of the sample rests with the top ten. Specimen: PBMCs. The receptors were sampled from a woman aged 40 to 50 in good health and CMV-seropositive.

The chain combines TRBV9 with TRBJ2-5; no definite D call. Germline assignment: CDR1 SGDLS and CDR2 YYNGEE. The ends were cut back, 0 bases at V and 5 bases at J, with 17 bases in the middle. CDR3 size: 16 residues. The DNA for the CDR3 is TGTGCCAGCAGCGTAGACGCAGGTCTTGTTGGTGAGACCCAGTACTTC. It yields the protein CASSVDAGLVGETQYF.

This clone occurred a few times. The chain has TRBV6-5 and TRBJ1-5; D might be TRBD1 (5 bases). The CDR3 totals 15 residues. V lost 0 bases and J 4 bases, leaving 10 bases between the germline ends. Germline V CDR1 and CDR2: MNHEY, SVGAGI. In DNA form, the CDR3 reads TGTGCCAGCAGTTACTCGCTGACAGCGAATCAGCCCCAGCATTTT. The encoded protein is CASSYSLTANQPQHF.

V gene TRBV6-5 combines with J gene TRBJ1-5, with D possibly TRBD1 on 5 matching bases. Trimming pared 0 bases from V and 2 bases from J, leaving 8 bases between. CDR1 is MNHEY and CDR2 is SVGAGI in the germline V gene. The CDR3 is 15 amino acids. Written as DNA, the CDR3 is TGTGCCAGCAGTTACTCACAGGCAGGCAATCAGCCCCAGCATTTT. Translation: CASSYSQAGNQPQHF.

The CDR3 reads CASSLDRGAFEAFF. The CDR3 coding sequence is TGTGCCAGCAGCTTAGATCGCGGGGCGTTTGAAGCTTTCTTT. The J gene is TRBJ1-1, the V gene TRBV7-2, with TRBD1 as a possible D gene (5 bases). Trimming pared 1 base from V and 7 bases from J, leaving 13 bases between. CDR3 length: 14 residues. The germline CDR1 and CDR2 sequences are SGHTA and FQGNSA.

This clone was seen only once. Here the CDR3 reads CAWRGGAYGYTF. The CDR3, as DNA: TGTGCCTGGAGAGGGGGGGCGTATGGCTACACCTTC. V usage is TRBV30 and J usage is TRBJ1-2; a weak D match, TRBD1 (6 bases). The V end was cut by 3 bases, the J end by 5 bases, with 10 bases between. CDR1 GTSNPN and CDR2 SVGIG come from the germline V gene (reference sequence). The CDR3 covers 12 residues.

This clone was counted between two and nine times. This chain connects TRBV29-1 to TRBJ1-5, with 8 bases aligning to TRBD1. The V and J ends lost 4 bases and 2 bases, in that order; junction bases with no gene match: 7. Germline V gene sequence: CDR1 SQVTM, CDR2 ANQGSEA. The CDR3 has 15 residues. CDR3 nucleotides: TGCAGCGTTGTTGCAGGGGGCACGGGCAATCAGCCCCAGCATTTT. Its translation is CSVVAGGTGNQPQHF.

As to this clone: Different DNA sequences within this sample yield the same CDR3. This sequence joins TRBV7-8 and TRBJ2-7; D is uncertain. In germline, CDR1 is SGHVS, CDR2 FQNEAQ. The CDR3 has 11 amino acids. The V gene lost 6 bases and the J gene lost 0 bases, with 3 bases spanning the gap. The CDR3 loop reads CASSLSYEQYF. The CDR3 DNA is TGTGCCAGCAGTCTCTCCTACGAGCAGTACTTC.

In this sample, this clone turned up a few times. This chain uses TRBV19 with TRBJ2-1; 9 positions agree with TRBD2. Trimming cost V 3 bases and J 10 bases; bases outside gene matches: 7. Germline V lookup: CDR1 LNHDA, CDR2 SQIVND (reference sequence). The CDR3 totals 14 residues. CDR3 loop: CASSIRSGGREQFF. The CDR3 DNA is TGTGCCAGTAGTATTCGAAGCGGGGGGCGGGAGCAGTTCTTC.

This clone was counted a few times. The rearrangement joins TRBV5-1 to TRBJ2-1; a weak D match, TRBD1 (5 bases). Trimming left V 4 bases short and J 3 bases short, with 14 bases between. Germline V lookup: CDR1 SGHRS, CDR2 YFSETQ. The CDR3 spans 15 residues. CDR3 bases: TGCGCCAGCAGCGCCAGGGATTCACACTACAATGAGCAGTTCTTC. Translating gives CASSARDSHYNEQFF. Full variable domain (rest looked up from reference TRBV5-1 and TRBJ2-1): KAGVTQTPRYLIKTRGQQVTLSCSPISGHRSVSWYQQTPGQGLQFLFEYFSETQRNKGNFPGRFSGRQFSNSRSEMNVSTLELGDSALYLCASSARDSHYNEQFFGPGTRLTVL.

The gene calls are TRBV5-6 and TRBJ2-3; 7 bases map to TRBD2. Germline trimming cut 2 bases from V and 5 bases from J; bases unmatched to any gene: 8. The CDR3 runs to 15 residues. Germline V gene sequence: CDR1 SGHDT, CDR2 YYEEEE. The CDR3 loop is CASSLIGLVEDTQYF. CDR3 DNA sequence: TGTGCCAGCAGCTTAATAGGACTAGTCGAAGATACGCAGTATTTT.

The chain couples TRBV25-1 to TRBJ1-5; 8 bases agree with TRBD1. Germline assignment: CDR1 MGHDK and CDR2 SYGVNS. The CDR3 extends over 14 amino acids. The junction had 2 bases not matched to a gene; V was cut back by 5 bases and J by 2 bases. The CDR3 region is CASSSTGGNQPQHF. The CDR3 bases are TGTGCCAGCAGTTCGACAGGGGGCAATCAGCCCCAGCATTTT. Based on the CDR3 plus reference TRBV25-1 and TRBJ1-5, the full variable domain is EADIYQTPRYLVIGTGKKITLECSQTMGHDKMYWYQQDPGMELHLIHYSYGVNSTEKGDLSSESTVSRIRTEHFPLTLESARPSHTSQYLCASSSTGGNQPQHFGDGTRLSIL.

The rearrangement uses TRBV10-3 and TRBJ1-4, with D unresolved. Trimming removed 0 bases from V and 4 bases from J, with 6 bases in between. The CDR3 is made up of 14 amino acids. Germline CDR1 ENHRY, CDR2 SYGVKD. CDR3 coding DNA: TGTGCCATCAGTGAGTCTGGCCTTAATGAAAAACTGTTTTTT. Its translation: CAISESGLNEKLFF.

There are many counts of this clone. The rearrangement joins TRBV10-3 to TRBJ1-3, with TRBD1 matching 9 bases. V lost 9 bases, J lost 0 bases, and 0 bases stayed unmatched. CDR3 length: 13 residues. Germline V gene lookup returns CDR1 ENHRY and CDR2 SYGVKD. The CDR3 loop is CAIQGASGNTIYF. The CDR3 DNA follows: TGTGCCATACAGGGGGCCTCTGGAAACACCATATATTTT.

The chain joins TRBV7-7 to TRBJ2-1, with D possibly matching TRBD1 (5 bases). Trimming shortened V by 1 base and J by 3 bases, and 10 bases separated the two germline ends. This CDR3 has 15 residues. Germline assignment: CDR1 SSHAT and CDR2 FNYEAQ (reference sequence). CDR3 coding DNA: TGTGCCAGCAGCTTAGAGGCAGGGTACTACAATGAGCAGTTCTTC. It specifies CASSLEAGYYNEQFF.

This chain links TRBV30 with TRBJ1-1; unclear D gene. V was clipped by 0 bases and J by 5 bases, with 10 bases between them. The CDR3 is 13 amino acids. The germline gives CDR1 GTSNPN, CDR2 SVGIG (reference sequence). CDR3 sequence: CAWSVGGRTEAFF. CDR3 coding DNA: TGTGCCTGGAGTGTGGGAGGGAGAACTGAAGCTTTCTTT.

The CDR3 region has the DNA TGTGCCAGCTCGAGGTTTTTCTACGAGCAGTACTTC. Translation: CASSRFFYEQYF. This rearrangement joins TRBV18 to TRBJ2-7; D unresolved. Germline-derived CDR1 and CDR2 are KGHSH and LQKENI. The CDR3 totals 12 residues. The V and J ends lost 6 bases and 3 bases respectively, with 9 bases between them.

The genes are TRBV30 and TRBJ2-3, with 10 bases aligning to TRBD2. In germline, CDR1 is GTSNPN, CDR2 SVGIG (reference sequence). The trim removed 5 bases at V and 1 base at J, leaving 6 bases unmatched. CDR3 length equals 15 residues. The chain's CDR3 is CAWDSGGRGTDTQYF. CDR3 bases: TGTGCCTGGGATAGCGGGGGGCGGGGCACAGATACGCAGTATTTT.

This clone turned up a few times. V is TRBV5-6 and J is TRBJ1-1, with 9 bases that match TRBD1. V shed 4 bases and J 1 base; nucleotides not matched to a gene: 2. Per the germline V gene, CDR1 is SGHDT and CDR2 is YYEEEE. This CDR3 region has 14 residues. The CDR3 region is CASSVGQGNTEAFF. The CDR3 coding sequence is TGTGCCAGCAGCGTGGGACAGGGGAACACTGAAGCTTTCTTT.

The chain combines TRBV11-2 with TRBJ1-1; a possible D gene is TRBD1 (5 bases). Per germline, CDR1 SGHAT and CDR2 FQNNGV. V lost 2 bases, J lost 0 bases, and 16 bases lay in between. The CDR3 is made up of 17 amino acids. In DNA, the CDR3 is TGTGCCAGCAGCTTATCTGGGTGGGGCGAGGTGAACACTGAAGCTTTCTTT. This translates into CASSLSGWGEVNTEAFF.

The CDR3 DNA is TGTGCCAGTAGTATAGCCCTCCAGAACTATGGCTACACCTTC. It specifies CASSIALQNYGYTF. The chain employs TRBV19 and TRBJ1-2, with D uncertain. CDR1 is LNHDA and CDR2 is SQIVND in the germline V gene (reference sequence). Between the trimmed V and J ends, which lost 1 base and 2 bases, there was a span of 8 bases. This CDR3 spans 14 amino acids.

The gene calls are TRBV10-2 and TRBJ2-3; 8 nucleotides agree with TRBD1. The germline CDR1 and CDR2 sequences are WSHSY and SAAADI. The CDR3 has 15 residues. The J segment lost 1 base and the V segment lost 6 bases, leaving 6 bases of the junction unmatched. CDR3 amino acids: CASRSTGQGTDTQYF. CDR3 nucleotides: TGCGCCAGCAGGAGTACGGGACAGGGCACAGATACGCAGTATTTT.

This chain connects TRBV6-1 to TRBJ2-7, with unresolved D. There are 11 residues in the CDR3. V lost 6 bases, J lost 3 bases, and 6 bases lay in between. Germline values: CDR1 MNHNS, CDR2 SASEGT. The CDR3 DNA follows: TGTGCCAGCAGCATTGTCTACGAGCAGTACTTC. Residues: CASSIVYEQYF.

The V and J genes are TRBV27 and TRBJ2-1; a weak D match, TRBD2 (7 bases). V was cut by 2 bases and J by 9 bases, with 14 bases left in between. The CDR3 contains 14 residues. CDR1 MNHEY and CDR2 SMNVEV come from the germline V gene (reference sequence). The CDR3 DNA is TGTGCCAGCAGTTTAAGGGGGGGCATCGGTGAGCAGTTCTTC. Translating gives CASSLRGGIGEQFF.

The V call is TRBV5-6, the J call TRBJ1-2, with unresolved D. Germline V gene data show CDR1 as SGHDT and CDR2 as YYEEEE. V was cut by 0 bases and J by 5 bases, with 8 bases left in between. The CDR3 is 13 amino acids. CDR3 DNA: TGTGCCAGCAGCTTGGACAGCTTATATGGCTACACCTTC. Amino acid sequence: CASSLDSLYGYTF.

This chain joins TRBV4-1 and TRBJ1-1; 8 bases are shared with TRBD1. CDR1 is MGHRA and CDR2 is YSYEKL in the germline V gene. V shed 0 bases and J 2 bases; nucleotides not matched to a gene: 14. This CDR3 spans 19 amino acids. The CDR3 DNA sequence: TGCGCCAGCAGCCAAGAATCCCTACGGACAGGGAGGATCAACACTGAAGCTTTCTTT. Amino acids: CASSQESLRTGRINTEAFF.

In this sample, this clone turned up once. The chain links TRBV4-1 to TRBJ2-3; maybe TRBD2 (5 bases). Per the germline V gene, CDR1 is MGHRA and CDR2 is YSYEKL. V lost 4 bases and J lost 7, with 12 bases in between. CDR3 size: 13 residues. The DNA for the CDR3 is TGCGCCAGCAGCCCATCAGAGGGTTATACGCAGTATTTT. Its protein is CASSPSEGYTQYF.

J is TRBJ2-3 and V is TRBV4-2, with TRBD2 matching over 7 bases. Trimming took 1 base from V and 1 from J; bases not matched to a gene: 8. Germline V gene data show CDR1 as LGHNA and CDR2 as YNFKEQ. The CDR3 has 17 residues. The CDR3 spells CASSQGPSGSRTDTQYF. The CDR3 DNA follows: TGTGCCAGCAGCCAAGGCCCTAGCGGCTCGCGCACAGATACGCAGTATTTT.